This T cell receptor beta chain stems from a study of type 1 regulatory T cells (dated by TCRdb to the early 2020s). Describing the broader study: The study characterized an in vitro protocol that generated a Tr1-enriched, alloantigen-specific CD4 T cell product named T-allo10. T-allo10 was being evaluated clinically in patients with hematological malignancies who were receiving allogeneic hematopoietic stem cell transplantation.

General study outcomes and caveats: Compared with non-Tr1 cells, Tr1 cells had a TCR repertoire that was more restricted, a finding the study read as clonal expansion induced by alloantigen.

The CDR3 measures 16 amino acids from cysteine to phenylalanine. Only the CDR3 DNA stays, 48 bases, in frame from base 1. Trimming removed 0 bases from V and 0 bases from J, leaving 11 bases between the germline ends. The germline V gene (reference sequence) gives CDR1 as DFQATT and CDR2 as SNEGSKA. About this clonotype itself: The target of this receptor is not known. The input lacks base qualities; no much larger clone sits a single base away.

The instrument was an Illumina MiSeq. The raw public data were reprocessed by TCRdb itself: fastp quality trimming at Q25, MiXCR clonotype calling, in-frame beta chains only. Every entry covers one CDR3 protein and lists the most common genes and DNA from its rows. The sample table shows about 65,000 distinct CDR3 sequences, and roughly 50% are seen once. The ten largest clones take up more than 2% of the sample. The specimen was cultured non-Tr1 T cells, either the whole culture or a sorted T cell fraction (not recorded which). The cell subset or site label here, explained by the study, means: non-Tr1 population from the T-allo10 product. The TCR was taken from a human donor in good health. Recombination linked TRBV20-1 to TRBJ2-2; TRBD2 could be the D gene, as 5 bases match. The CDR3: CSARDAGAANTGELFF. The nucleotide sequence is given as TGCAGTGCTAGAGATGCGGGCGCAGCGAACACCGGGGAGCTGTTTTTT.